The 27 T cell receptor beta chains presented below share a single source sample, sequenced in a study of T cell repertoires in cytomegalovirus infection. TCRdb re-called the reads through MiXCR, storing one row per CDR3 protein. The table shows 110,000 or so distinct CDR3 sequences, with about 30% occurring only once. Their cognate antigens are unknown. Sequencing used CD8+ T cells from cultured PBMCs, obtained from culture after CMV antigen stimulation. Every receptor here comes from a human donor in good health (CMV status not recorded). Some clones in this sample may be carry-over from other donors' samples.

The chain employs TRBV27 and TRBJ1-5; D is unresolved. Trimming cost V 2 bases and J 0 bases, with 8 bases left between them. Germline V CDR1 and CDR2: MNHEY, SMNVEV (reference sequence). This CDR3 has 15 amino acids. The CDR3 here is CASSLLPFSNQPQHF. CDR3 coding DNA: TGTGCCAGCAGTTTACTGCCTTTTAGCAATCAGCCCCAGCATTTT.

This clonotype has just a few counts. The chain's CDR3 is CASSQRTGISTEAFF. CDR3 nucleotides: TGTGCCAGCAGTCAAAGGACAGGGATTTCCACTGAAGCTTTCTTT. The chain recombines TRBV7-2 with TRBJ1-1; 8 bases are shared with TRBD1. The CDR3 contains 15 residues. V was pared by 6 bases and J by 4 bases, with 10 bases of the junction left unmatched. In germline, CDR1 is SGHTA, CDR2 FQGNSA. Filled out from reference TRBV7-2 and TRBJ1-1, the complete variable domain reads GAGVSQSPSNKVTEKGKDVELRCDPISGHTALYWYRQSLGQGLEFLIYFQGNSAPDKSGLPSDRFSAERTGGSVSTLTIQRTQQEDSAVYLCASSQRTGISTEAFFGQGTRLTVV.

The J gene is TRBJ2-1, the V gene TRBV7-4, with TRBD1 identical over 9 bases. The CDR3 spans 19 residues. Germline V gene lookup returns CDR1 SGHVT and CDR2 SQSDAQ. V lost 0 bases and J lost 8; bases outside the gene matches: 17. The CDR3 sequence is CASSLANRPGQGPIHEQFF. In nucleotides, the CDR3 is TGTGCCAGCAGCTTAGCCAATAGACCGGGACAGGGTCCAATTCATGAGCAGTTCTTC.

This clonotype has at least ten counts. The chain uses TRBV7-8 and TRBJ2-7, with TRBD1 identical over 9 bases. In germline, CDR1 is SGHVS, CDR2 FQNEAQ. The CDR3 is 15 residues long. Trimming took 4 bases from V and 5 from J; bases not matched to a gene: 9. The CDR3 protein is CASSSTGTGINEQYF. The CDR3 nucleotides read TGTGCCAGCAGCTCTACAGGGACAGGGATCAACGAGCAGTACTTC.

This clonotype occurred many times. The chain carries TRBV7-6 and TRBJ2-6, with D unresolved. CDR1 and CDR2 (germline): SGHVS, FNYEAQ. The CDR3 spans 15 residues. The V and J ends lost 4 bases and 0 bases respectively, with 7 bases between them. CDR3 DNA sequence: TGTGCCAGCAGCTCAACGGCCTCTGGGGCCAACGTCCTGACTTTC. The encoded protein is CASSSTASGANVLTF. The whole variable domain, remainder taken from reference TRBV7-6 and TRBJ2-6, is GAGVSQSPRYKVTKRGQDVALRCDPISGHVSLYWYRQALGQGPEFLTYFNYEAQQDKSGLPNDRFSAERPEGSISTLTIQRTEQRDSAMYRCASSSTASGANVLTFGAGSRLTVL.

A few counts support this clonotype. V is TRBV27 and J is TRBJ2-1; possible D gene TRBD1, 6 bases. V was shortened by 4 bases and J by 3 bases, with 16 bases between the two germline ends. The CDR3 is 16 amino acids. Germline V gives CDR1 MNHEY, CDR2 SMNVEV (reference sequence). This chain's CDR3 is CASSSPGTKFYNEQFF. The CDR3 DNA reads TGTGCCAGCAGTTCTCCCGGGACAAAATTCTACAATGAGCAGTTCTTC.

At least ten counts were recorded for this clonotype. The chain joins TRBV13 to TRBJ1-1; 11 bases fit TRBD1. V lost 2 bases, J lost 7 bases, and 6 bases stayed unmatched. This CDR3 has 15 residues. Germline V gene sequence: CDR1 PRHDT, CDR2 FYEKMQ (reference sequence). The DNA for the CDR3 is TGTGCCAGCAGCTTAAGGGACAGGGGGAGCGATGAAGCTTTCTTT. The encoded protein is CASSLRDRGSDEAFF.

This clonotype showed up just a few times. CDR3 DNA sequence: TGTGCCAGCAGTGATCTCGGGGGAACGGGGAGCGATGAGCAGTTCTTC. This sequence encodes CASSDLGGTGSDEQFF. The chain is built from TRBV6-4 and TRBJ2-1; D possibly corresponds to TRBD2 (6 bases). Germline V lookup: CDR1 MRHNA, CDR2 SNTAGT. V was trimmed by 3 bases and J by 8 bases, leaving 20 bases between them. The CDR3 extends over 16 amino acids.

V is TRBV27 and J is TRBJ1-1; 9 bases align to TRBD1. This CDR3 comprises 15 residues. V was clipped by 5 bases and J by 5 bases; unmatched bases: 9. Germline-derived CDR1 and CDR2 are MNHEY and SMNVEV (reference sequence). The CDR3 bases are TGTGCCAGCAGTACCGTACAGGGGGCGTGGACTGAAGCTTTCTTT. As protein: CASSTVQGAWTEAFF.

Only a few counts were recorded for this clonotype. The genes are TRBV6-2 or TRBV6-3 and TRBJ2-5; TRBD2 matches 9 bases. Trimming at V came to 4 bases and at J to 1 base, leaving 25 bases not matched to a gene. The length of the CDR3 is 22 residues. Germline CDR1 reads MNHEY; CDR2 reads SVGEGT. Here the CDR3 reads CASSSPAGVQAGGLRGQETQYF. The CDR3 DNA is TGTGCCAGCAGTTCACCCGCGGGAGTTCAAGCGGGGGGACTCCGGGGCCAAGAGACCCAGTACTTC.

CDR3 sequence (DNA): TGTGCCAGTAGTATAGATGACAGTCCGAACACTGAAGCTTTCTTT. Translating gives CASSIDDSPNTEAFF. The chain employs TRBV19 and TRBJ1-1; possibly TRBD1 for D (5 bases). CDR1 LNHDA and CDR2 SQIVND come from the germline V gene (reference sequence). Between the trimmed V and J ends, which lost 0 bases and 1 base, there was a span of 9 bases. The CDR3 is 15 residues long.

This chain connects TRBV7-6 to TRBJ2-2, with 8 nucleotides matching TRBD1. Trimming took 5 bases from V and 3 from J; bases not matched to a gene: 14. In germline, CDR1 is SGHVS, CDR2 FNYEAQ. This CDR3 is 18 amino acids long. The CDR3 DNA reads TGTGCCAGCAGCCCCGAGACAGGGGCCCCGCTATACACCGGGGAGCTGTTTTTT. It translates to CASSPETGAPLYTGELFF. The whole variable domain, filled in from reference TRBV7-6 and TRBJ2-2, reads GAGVSQSPRYKVTKRGQDVALRCDPISGHVSLYWYRQALGQGPEFLTYFNYEAQQDKSGLPNDRFSAERPEGSISTLTIQRTEQRDSAMYRCASSPETGAPLYTGELFFGEGSRLTVL.

J is TRBJ1-1 and V is TRBV10-3; 8 positions agree with TRBD1. CDR3 length: 15 residues. After removal of 2 bases from V and 3 bases from J, the junction contained 5 bases not matched to a gene. The germline gives CDR1 ENHRY, CDR2 SYGVKD. CDR3 amino acids: CAISETTGGDTEAFF. CDR3 sequence (DNA): TGTGCCATCAGTGAGACCACAGGGGGGGACACTGAAGCTTTCTTT.

This sequence joins TRBV4-1 and TRBJ2-1; TRBD2 matches at 11 bases. The V segment lost 2 bases and the J segment 6 bases; nucleotides outside the gene matches: 12. Germline V gene lookup returns CDR1 MGHRA and CDR2 YSYEKL. This CDR3 spans 18 amino acids. The CDR3 sequence: CASSQSLAGAPPGNEQFF. DNA for the CDR3: TGCGCCAGCAGCCAATCACTAGCGGGGGCCCCACCTGGCAATGAGCAGTTCTTC.

The genes are TRBV6-6 and TRBJ1-1; D is unclear. The CDR3 has 15 amino acids. Trimming took off 5 bases at V and 4 bases at J, with 17 bases between the two ends. Per the germline V gene, CDR1 is MNHNY and CDR2 is SVGAGI (reference sequence). Written as DNA, the CDR3 is TGTGCCAGCAGTGAGAGACTCCTCGGAGCCACTGAAGCTTTCTTT. Residues: CASSERLLGATEAFF.

This clonotype was recorded at least ten times. The chain couples TRBV5-6 to TRBJ2-2; D gene unclear. Trimming left V 2 bases short and J 5 bases short, with 7 bases between. The CDR3 consists of 13 residues. Germline CDR1 and CDR2: SGHDT and YYEEEE. The CDR3 DNA follows: TGTGCCAGCAGCTTTGGTCCAACCGGGGAGCTGTTTTTT. Its translation: CASSFGPTGELFF.

This chain uses TRBV14 with TRBJ2-1; D is possibly TRBD2 (5 bases). Germline V gene data show CDR1 as SGHDN and CDR2 as FVKESK. V was shortened by 4 bases and J by 8 bases, with 12 bases between the two germline ends. The CDR3 is made up of 13 amino acids. CDR3 bases: TGTGCCAGCAGCCCCGGACCCGGGGATGAGCAGTTCTTC. The encoded protein is CASSPGPGDEQFF.

This clonotype has a single count. V gene TRBV5-6 combines with J gene TRBJ1-1, with D maybe TRBD1 (5 bases). Germline V gene lookup returns CDR1 SGHDT and CDR2 YYEEEE. V shed 0 bases and J shed 8 bases, with 17 bases lying between them. This CDR3 contains 15 residues. The CDR3 nucleotides are TGTGCCAGCAGCTTGGGCGTAGGAGGGGTTGAGGAAGCTTTCTTT. The encoded protein is CASSLGVGGVEEAFF. Together with reference TRBV5-6 and TRBJ1-1, the CDR3 gives the full variable domain: DAGVTQSPTHLIKTRGQQVTLRCSPKSGHDTVSWYQQALGQGPQFIFQYYEEEERQRGNFPDRFSGHQFPNYSSELNVNALLLGDSALYLCASSLGVGGVEEAFFGQGTRLTVV.

This clonotype has just a few counts. The rearrangement links TRBV4-1 to TRBJ1-5; possible D gene TRBD1, 5 bases. Trimming removed 1 base at V and 5 bases at J, with 9 bases between. Germline V CDR1 and CDR2: MGHRA, YSYEKL. The CDR3 consists of 14 residues. CDR3 amino acids: CASSQVWGDQPQHF. In nucleotides, the CDR3 is TGCGCCAGCAGCCAAGTTTGGGGGGATCAGCCCCAGCATTTT.

The V gene is TRBV28, the J gene TRBJ1-5; 8 nucleotides match TRBD1. Trimming took 4 bases from V and 3 from J; bases not matched to a gene: 17. Per the germline V gene, CDR1 is MDHEN and CDR2 is SYDVKM. CDR3 length equals 19 residues. CDR3 in DNA: TGTGCCAGCAGTTCCCCGACAGGGGCAGTCACTTCGGTCAATCAGCCCCAGCATTTT. Protein product: CASSSPTGAVTSVNQPQHF.

In DNA, the CDR3 is TGTGCCAGCAGTGAGTGGGGTAACAATGAGCAGTTCTTC. Translation gives CASSEWGNNEQFF. The V call is TRBV6-1, the J call TRBJ2-1; D is unclear. V lost 3 bases and J lost 5, with 8 bases in between. Per germline, CDR1 MNHNS and CDR2 SASEGT. The CDR3 spans 13 residues.

This clonotype has ten or more counts. The chain joins TRBV12-3 or TRBV12-4 to TRBJ1-1; D remains ambiguous. V gave up 1 base and J gave up 8 bases, with 8 bases separating them. This CDR3 region has 12 residues. The CDR3 DNA follows: TGTGCCAGCAGTTTAGGAGTAAGAGAAGCTTTCTTT. This codes for CASSLGVREAFF.

The sample holds a few counts of this clonotype. This chain joins TRBV6-5 and TRBJ1-1; D is uncertain. The CDR3 contains 14 residues. V dropped 0 bases and J dropped 2 bases, with 7 bases sitting between them. CDR1 is MNHEY and CDR2 is SVGAGI in the germline V gene. The CDR3 nucleotides read TGTGCCAGCAGTTACTCGTCGATCAACACTGAAGCTTTCTTT. Protein product: CASSYSSINTEAFF.

This clonotype was seen only a few times. V usage is TRBV28 and J usage is TRBJ2-5, with D tentatively TRBD2 (6 bases). In germline, CDR1 is MDHEN, CDR2 SYDVKM. The V and J ends lost 3 bases and 4 bases respectively, with 18 bases between them. CDR3 size: 16 residues. The CDR3 here is CASSFRRQRLGETQYF. Written as DNA, the CDR3 is TGTGCCAGCAGTTTCCGCCGCCAAAGACTAGGAGAGACCCAGTACTTC.

The chain joins TRBV27 to TRBJ1-1; the match to TRBD1 covers 8 bases. Trimming at V came to 6 bases and at J to 4 bases, leaving 4 bases not matched to a gene. Germline CDR1 and CDR2: MNHEY and SMNVEV (reference sequence). This CDR3 is 13 amino acids long. The CDR3 is CASSRGRGTEAFF. DNA of the CDR3: TGTGCCAGCAGCAGGGGGCGGGGCACTGAAGCTTTCTTT.

The chain couples TRBV5-4 to TRBJ2-3, with 7 bases that match TRBD1. V lost 4 bases and J lost 3; bases outside the gene matches: 11. This CDR3 is 16 amino acids long. Germline V lookup: CDR1 SGHNT, CDR2 YYREEE (reference sequence). CDR3 residues: CASSPDRVTRTDTQYF. DNA of the CDR3: TGTGCCAGCAGCCCCGACAGGGTAACGAGGACAGATACGCAGTATTTT.

The chain couples TRBV7-9 to TRBJ1-6; TRBD1 aligns across 7 bases. Trimming cost V 5 bases and J 11 bases; bases outside gene matches: 15. The CDR3 totals 16 residues. The germline gives CDR1 SEHNR, CDR2 FQNEAQ (reference sequence). CDR3 loop: CASSPQDREGGTPLHF. The DNA for the CDR3 is TGTGCCAGCAGCCCTCAAGACAGGGAGGGAGGGACACCCCTCCACTTT.